The entry below gives a single T cell receptor (beta chain) sequence along with its context. Its antigen is as yet unknown. This CDR3 spans 13 amino acids. CDR1 is SGHNT, CDR2 YENEEA, per germline. Trimming removed 1 base from V and 10 bases from J, with 13 bases in between. The data originate from a study of metastatic and nonmetastatic thyroid tumors. Background on the study: Across blood and tumor or nodule tissue, repertoires from malignant and benign thyroid patients were compared with one another. Study-wide results and caveats: TCR beta diversity was reportedly significantly higher in malignant thyroid tumors than benign nodules, in blood and tumor.

All patients were untreated before thyroid surgery. As handled by the study authors: A distant-metastasis classifier for papillary thyroid cancer was built using CDR3 differences across clinicopathological groups. TCRdb reassembled clones from the PCR reads with MiXCR. The V and J calls follow TCRdb's processing rather than the paper's. The sample yields approximately 20,000 clones, roughly 26% seen once. This rearrangement joins TRBV11-3 to TRBJ1-1; a possible D gene is TRBD1 (5 bases). The material sequenced was tumor tissue. The sequence came from a female donor with papillary thyroid cancer or a benign thyroid nodule (not recorded which). Some clones in this sample may be carry-over from other donors' samples. The CDR3 DNA is TGTGCCAGCAGCTTAGGGCAGGGTATGAGAGCTTTCTTT. Amino acids: CASSLGQGMRAFF.